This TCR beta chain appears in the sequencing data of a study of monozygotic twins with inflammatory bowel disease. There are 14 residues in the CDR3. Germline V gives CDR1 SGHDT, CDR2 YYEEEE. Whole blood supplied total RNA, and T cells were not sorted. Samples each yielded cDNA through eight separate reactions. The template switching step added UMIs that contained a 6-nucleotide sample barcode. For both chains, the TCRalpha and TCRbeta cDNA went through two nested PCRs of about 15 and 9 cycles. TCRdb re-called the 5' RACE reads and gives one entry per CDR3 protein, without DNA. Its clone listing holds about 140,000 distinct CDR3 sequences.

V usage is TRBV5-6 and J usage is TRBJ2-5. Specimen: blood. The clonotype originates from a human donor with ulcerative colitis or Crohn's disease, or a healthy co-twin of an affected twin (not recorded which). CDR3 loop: CASSGYVLQETQYF. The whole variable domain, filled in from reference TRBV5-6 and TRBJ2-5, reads DAGVTQSPTHLIKTRGQQVTLRCSPKSGHDTVSWYQQALGQGPQFIFQYYEEEERQRGNFPDRFSGHQFPNYSSELNVNALLLGDSALYLCASSGYVLQETQYFGPGTRLLVL.